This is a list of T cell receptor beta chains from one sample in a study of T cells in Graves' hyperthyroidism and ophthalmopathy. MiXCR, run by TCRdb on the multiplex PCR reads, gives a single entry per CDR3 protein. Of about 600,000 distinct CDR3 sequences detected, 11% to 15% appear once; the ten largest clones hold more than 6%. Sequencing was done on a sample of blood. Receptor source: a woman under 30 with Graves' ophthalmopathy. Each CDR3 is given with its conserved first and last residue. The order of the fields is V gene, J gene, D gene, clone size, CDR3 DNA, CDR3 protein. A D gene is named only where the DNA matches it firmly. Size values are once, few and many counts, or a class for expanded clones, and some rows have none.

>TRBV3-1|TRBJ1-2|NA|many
TGTGCCAGCAGCCTGGAAGGTAGCAGCTATGGCTACACCTTC
CASSLEGSSYGYTF
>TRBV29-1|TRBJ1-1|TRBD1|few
TGCAGCGTTGAGGGAGGGGGCGCGGTTGCTTTCTTT
CSVEGGGAVAFF
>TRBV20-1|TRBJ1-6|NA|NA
TGCAGTGCCTTCGCCGGTCGGGGGGGTTCACCCCTCCACTTT
CSAFAGRGGSPLHF
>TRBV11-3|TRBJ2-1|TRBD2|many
TGTGCCAGCAGCCAAACTAGCGGGATCTACAATGAGCAGTTCTTC
CASSQTSGIYNEQFF
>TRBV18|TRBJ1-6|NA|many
TGTGCCAGCTCACCCCAGGGACCGGACGATTCACCCCTCCACTTT
CASSPQGPDDSPLHF
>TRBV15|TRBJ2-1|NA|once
TGTGCCACCAGCAGATTTCGGACGGGTCTCGGCAATGAGCAGTTCTTC
CATSRFRTGLGNEQFF
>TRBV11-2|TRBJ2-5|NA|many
TGTGCCAGCAGCACAATTTCGGAGACCCAGTACTTC
CASSTISETQYF
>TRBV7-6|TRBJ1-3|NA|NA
TGTGCCAGCAGCTTAGCGGAAGGGGGAGGTGGAAACACCATATATTTT
CASSLAEGGGGNTIYF
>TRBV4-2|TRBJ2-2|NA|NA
TGTGCCAGCAGCCAACGCAGGACGAACTCCGGGGAGCTGTTTTTT
CASSQRRTNSGELFF
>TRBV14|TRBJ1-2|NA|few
TGTGCCAGCAGCCAAGACGGGGGGGCTTGGGGCTACACCTTC
CASSQDGGAWGYTF
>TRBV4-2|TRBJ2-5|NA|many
TGTGCCAGCAGCCAAGTAAAACATGCGGAGACCCAGTACTTC
CASSQVKHAETQYF
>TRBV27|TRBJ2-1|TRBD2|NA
TGTGCCAGCAGGTCGATCTCGACTAGCGGGAGGCTGAGCTCCTACAATGAGCAGTTCTTC
CASRSISTSGRLSSYNEQFF
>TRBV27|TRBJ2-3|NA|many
TGTGCCAGCAGTCCCCCCCGAGACCAGCCAGATACGCAGTATTTT
CASSPPRDQPDTQYF
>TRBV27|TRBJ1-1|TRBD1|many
TGTGCCAGCAGTTTGGGAGGGGGCGGTACTGAAGCTTTCTTT
CASSLGGGGTEAFF
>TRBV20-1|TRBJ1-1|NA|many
TGCAGTGCTAGGAGGGCAGGGACTGAAGCTTTCTTT
CSARRAGTEAFF
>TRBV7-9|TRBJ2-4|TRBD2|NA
TGTGCCAGCAGCTTAGGGGCGGGAGGGCAAAACATTCAGTACTTC
CASSLGAGGQNIQYF
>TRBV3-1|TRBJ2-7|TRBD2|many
TGTGCCAGCAGCCAAGATTTGGGGACTAGCCGCGAGCAGTACTTC
CASSQDLGTSREQYF
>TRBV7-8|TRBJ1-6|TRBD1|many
TGTGCCAGCAGCGTCCGGGACAGGGGTGATAATTCACCCCTCCACTTT
CASSVRDRGDNSPLHF
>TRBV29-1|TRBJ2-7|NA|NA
TGCAGCGTTGAACAGGGATACTACGAGCAGTACTTC
CSVEQGYYEQYF
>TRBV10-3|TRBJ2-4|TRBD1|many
TGTGCCATCAGTGAGTCGGGACAGGGTCTTTCGGCCAAAAACATTCAGTACTTC
CAISESGQGLSAKNIQYF
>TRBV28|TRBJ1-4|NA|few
TGTGCCAGCAGTGAAATACGCAGTGAAAAACTGTTTTTT
CASSEIRSEKLFF
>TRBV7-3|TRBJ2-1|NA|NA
TGTGCCAGCAGCTCCGGGACGGTCAATGAGCAGTTCTTC
CASSSGTVNEQFF
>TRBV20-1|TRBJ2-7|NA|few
TGCAGTGCAACACAGGGCAGCATCTCCTACGAGCAGTACTTC
CSATQGSISYEQYF
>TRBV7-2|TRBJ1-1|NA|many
TGTGCCAGCAGCTTGGAGCCGAACACTGAAGCTTTCTTT
CASSLEPNTEAFF
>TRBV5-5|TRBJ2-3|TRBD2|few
TGTGCCAGCAGCCCCGGGACTAGAGGAGATACGCAGTATTTT
CASSPGTRGDTQYF
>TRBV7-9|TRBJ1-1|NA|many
TGTGCCAGCAGCCCCTCTGGGTCTGAGGCTTTCTTT
CASSPSGSEAFF
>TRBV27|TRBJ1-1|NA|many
TGTGCCAGCAGTTTATATCCGGAGGGTGGCACTGAAGCTTTCTTT
CASSLYPEGGTEAFF
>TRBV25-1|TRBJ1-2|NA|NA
TGTGCCAGCAGTGAACAGGGACGAGTCTATGGCTACTCCTTC
CASSEQGRVYGYSF
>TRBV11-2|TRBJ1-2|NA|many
TGTGCCAGCAGCTTAGATTTGGGGGCGCGTGGCTACACCTTC
CASSLDLGARGYTF
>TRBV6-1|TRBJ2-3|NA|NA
TGTGCCAGCCTCCAGTGGGAGGGCACAGATACGCAGTATTTT
CASLQWEGTDTQYF
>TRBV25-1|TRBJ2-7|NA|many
TGTGCCAGCTCGGGAGATGGGTACGAGCAGTACTTC
CASSGDGYEQYF
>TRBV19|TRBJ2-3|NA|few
TGTGCCAGTAGGAAAACAGGGCCAGATACGCAGTATTTT
CASRKTGPDTQYF
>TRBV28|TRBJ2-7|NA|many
TGTGCCAGCAGTGGGGGTCACTTATACGAGCAGTACTTC
CASSGGHLYEQYF
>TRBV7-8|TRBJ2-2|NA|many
TGTGCCAGCAGCTTTAGGCCGAGTTTGGGCACCGGGGAGCTGTTTTTT
CASSFRPSLGTGELFF